This entry is about one T cell receptor (beta chain). The data stem from a study of shared clonotypes between healthy human individuals. The length of the CDR3 is 13 residues. Per germline, CDR1 LNHDA and CDR2 SQIVND (reference sequence). Trimming stripped 2 bases from V and 7 bases from J, with 9 bases between. Authors' methods: Filtering of immunoSEQ junctional sequences could not match full-length read filtering. Here immunoSEQ multiplex PCR was the method, and the copy in TCRdb shows in-frame clones only, minus some. The V and J calls and the clone size are those of that table, but D and trimming were determined from the DNA. The data hold approximately 2,200,000 clones, with approximately 94% observed a single time. Selected positively for CCR7 and CD45RO-negative, naive CD8 cells excluded terminally differentiated effector memory CD45RA+ cells. Every donor was a Caucasian adult from Nashville, Tennessee.

The sample was naive CD8+ T cells from PBMCs. The chain joins TRBV19 to TRBJ1-5; D not resolved. The receptor's source is a young man in good health. Some clones in this sample may be carry-over from other donors' samples. The CDR3 loop reads CASSISGRQPQHF. The CDR3 DNA reads as TGTGCCAGTAGTATATCTGGGAGGCAGCCCCAGCATTTT.